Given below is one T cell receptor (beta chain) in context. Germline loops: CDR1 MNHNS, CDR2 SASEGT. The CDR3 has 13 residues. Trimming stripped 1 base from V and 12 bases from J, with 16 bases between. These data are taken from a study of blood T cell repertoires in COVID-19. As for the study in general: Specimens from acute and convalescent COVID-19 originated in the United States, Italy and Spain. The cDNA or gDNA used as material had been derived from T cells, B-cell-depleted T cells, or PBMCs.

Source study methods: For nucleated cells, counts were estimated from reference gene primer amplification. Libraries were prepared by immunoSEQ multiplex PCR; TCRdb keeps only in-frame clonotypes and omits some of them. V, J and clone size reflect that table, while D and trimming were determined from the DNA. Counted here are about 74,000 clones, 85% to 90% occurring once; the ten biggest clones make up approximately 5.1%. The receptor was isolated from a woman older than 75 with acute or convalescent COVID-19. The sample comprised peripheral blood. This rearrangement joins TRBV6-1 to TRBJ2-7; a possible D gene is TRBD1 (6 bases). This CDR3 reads CASSEGWTAPGYF. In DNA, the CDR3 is TGTGCCAGCAGTGAAGGGTGGACAGCTCCAGGGTACTTC.